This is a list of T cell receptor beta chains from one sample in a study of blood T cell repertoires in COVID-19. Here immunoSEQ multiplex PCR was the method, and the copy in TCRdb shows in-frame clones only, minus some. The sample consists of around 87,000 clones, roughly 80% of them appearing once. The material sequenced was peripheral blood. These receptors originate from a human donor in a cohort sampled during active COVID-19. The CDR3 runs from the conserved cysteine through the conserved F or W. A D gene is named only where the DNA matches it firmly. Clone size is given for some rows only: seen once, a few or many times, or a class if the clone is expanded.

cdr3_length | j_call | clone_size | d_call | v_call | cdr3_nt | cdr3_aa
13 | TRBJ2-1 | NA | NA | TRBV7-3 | TGTGCCAGCAGCTCGCAGGGAAGCAATGAGCAGTTCTTC | CASSSQGSNEQFF
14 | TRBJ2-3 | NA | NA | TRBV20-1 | TGCAGTGCTAGTGAAACGGGGTTAGGAGATACGCAGTATTTT | CSASETGLGDTQYF
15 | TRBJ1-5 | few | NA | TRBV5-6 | TGTGCCAGCAGTTATAGCCATTTTAGCAATCAGCCCCAGCATTTT | CASSYSHFSNQPQHF
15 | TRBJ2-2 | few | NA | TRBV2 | TGTGCCAGCGACGGTTCCGGGATGAACACCGGGGAGCTGTTTTTT | CASDGSGMNTGELFF
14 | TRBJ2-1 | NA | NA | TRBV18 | TGTGCCAGCTCACCAAGGGGCTCGAACAATGAGCAGTTCTTC | CASSPRGSNNEQFF
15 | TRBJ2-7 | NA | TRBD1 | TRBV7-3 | TGTGCCAGCAGCCCAGGGGGCGGAAACTCCTACGAGCAGTACTTC | CASSPGGGNSYEQYF
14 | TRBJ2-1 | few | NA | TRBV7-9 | TGTGCCAGCAGCCTTAGAGCAGGGGACAATGAGCAGTTCTTC | CASSLRAGDNEQFF
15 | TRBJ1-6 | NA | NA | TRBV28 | TGTGCCAGCAGGGGGGGGGACGGGAATAATTCACCCCTCCACTTT | CASRGGDGNNSPLHF
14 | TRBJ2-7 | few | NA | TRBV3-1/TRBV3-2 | TGTGCCAGCAGCCAAGACCCCACAGGAGACGAGCAGTACTTC | CASSQDPTGDEQYF
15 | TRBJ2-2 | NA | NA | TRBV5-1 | TGCGCCAGCAGCTCCAACCCAACGGTCACCGGGGAGCTGTTTTTT | CASSSNPTVTGELFF
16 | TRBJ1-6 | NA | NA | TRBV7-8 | TGTGCCAGCAGCGGGAGGGGGATACAAAATAATTCACCCCTCCACTTT | CASSGRGIQNNSPLHF
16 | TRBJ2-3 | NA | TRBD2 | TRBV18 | TGTGCCAGCACGCCGGGACTAGCGGGAGCCACAGATACGCAGTATTTT | CASTPGLAGATDTQYF
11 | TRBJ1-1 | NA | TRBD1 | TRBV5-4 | TGTGCCAGCAGCACGGACAGGGAAGCTTTCTTT | CASSTDREAFF
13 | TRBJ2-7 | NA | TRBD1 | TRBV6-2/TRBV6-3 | TGTGCCAGCAGCGACAGGGGTGTCCACGAGCAGTACTTC | CASSDRGVHEQYF
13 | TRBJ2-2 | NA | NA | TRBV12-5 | TGTGCTAGTGCCTCCGGAGGGTTCGGGGAGCTGTTTTTT | CASASGGFGELFF
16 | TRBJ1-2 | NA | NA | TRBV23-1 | TGCGCCAGCAGTCACGCAGGTCCCCGTTCTAACTATGGCTACACCTTC | CASSHAGPRSNYGYTF
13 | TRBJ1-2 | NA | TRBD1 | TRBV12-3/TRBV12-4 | TGTGCCAGCACCACTGGGACAGGGGCTGGCTACACCTTC | CASTTGTGAGYTF
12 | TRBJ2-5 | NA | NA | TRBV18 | TGTGCCAGCTCACCATTCGGGGAGACCCAGTACTTC | CASSPFGETQYF
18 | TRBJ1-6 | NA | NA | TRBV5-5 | TGTGCCAGCAGCATGAGGTCATTGGGAGAGTCCTATAATTCACCCCTCCACTTT | CASSMRSLGESYNSPLHF
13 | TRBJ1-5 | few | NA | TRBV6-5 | TGTGCCAGCAGAACAAGGGGGGGAGGGCCCCAGCATTTT | CASRTRGGGPQHF
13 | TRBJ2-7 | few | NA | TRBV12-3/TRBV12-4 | TGTGCCAGCAGTTTAGGGCAGGTCCCCGAGCAGTACTTC | CASSLGQVPEQYF
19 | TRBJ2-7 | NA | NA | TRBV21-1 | TGTGCCAGCAGCCTAACTTCCCGGGACAACCCGTGGGGCCCCTACGAGCAGTACTTC | CASSLTSRDNPWGPYEQYF
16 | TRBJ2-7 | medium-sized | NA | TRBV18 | TGTGCCAGCTCACCCCTAACTAGGGGGAGCTCCTACGAGCAGTACTTC | CASSPLTRGSSYEQYF
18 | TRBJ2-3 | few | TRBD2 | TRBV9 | TGTGCCAGCAGCGTAGCTACTTCGACCGGGGGGGACACAGATACGCAGTATTTT | CASSVATSTGGDTDTQYF
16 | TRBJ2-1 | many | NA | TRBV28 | TGTGCCAGCAGTTTACTCCTAGGCGGGACCTACAATGAGCAGTTCTTC | CASSLLLGGTYNEQFF